Below are 23 T cell receptor beta chains sequenced from a single sample in a study of T cell changes during pregnancy in multiple sclerosis. Libraries were prepared by immunoSEQ multiplex PCR; TCRdb keeps only in-frame clonotypes and omits some of them. The sample includes roughly 11,000 clones, around 94% of them seen just once. The sequencing used CD4+ T cells from peripheral blood mononuclear cells, collected before pregnancy. The receptors were sampled from a female donor with multiple sclerosis, enrolled in a pregnancy study.

This clone was found once. J is TRBJ2-1 and V is TRBV9; 7 positions agree with TRBD1. The CDR3 extends over 16 amino acids. Losses at the gene ends were 4 bases for V and 7 bases for J; bases not matched to a gene: 14. Germline CDR1 reads SGDLS; CDR2 reads YYNGEE. Here the CDR3 DNA reads TGTGCCAGCAGCCCACGACAGGGTATTTTCTGGAATGAGCAGTTCTTC. This encodes CASSPRQGIFWNEQFF. The entire variable domain, with the rest obtained from reference TRBV9 and TRBJ2-1, is as follows: DSGVTQTPKHLITATGQRVTLRCSPRSGDLSVYWYQQSLDQGLQFLIQYYNGEERAKGNILERFSAQQFPDLHSELNLSSLELGDSALYFCASSPRQGIFWNEQFFGPGTRLTVL.

The sample holds one count of this clone. The chain is built from TRBV7-9 and TRBJ1-2; unclear D gene. There are 11 residues in the CDR3. The V end was cut by 3 bases, the J end by 4 bases, with 3 bases between. CDR1 and CDR2 (germline): SEHNR, FQNEAQ (reference sequence). The CDR3 bases are TGTGCCAGCAGCTTGGCCTATGGCTACACCTTC. It codes for CASSLAYGYTF.

V and J are TRBV29-1 and TRBJ1-2, with D unresolved. The CDR3 covers 11 residues. Trimming cost V 7 bases and J 11 bases, with 17 bases left between them. CDR1 and CDR2 (germline): SQVTM, ANQGSEA. CDR3 coding DNA: TGCAGCGCCGCCGCCGGGCGGGAGTACACCTTC. It yields the protein CSAAAGREYTF.

The chain employs TRBV5-1 and TRBJ2-1; 11 nucleotides align to TRBD2. Germline-derived CDR1 and CDR2 are SGHRS and YFSETQ. Losses at the gene ends were 2 bases for V and 4 bases for J; bases not matched to a gene: 5. The CDR3 runs to 16 residues. The CDR3 sequence is CASSLETSGGYNEQFF. The CDR3 nucleotides are TGCGCCAGCAGCTTAGAAACTAGCGGGGGTTACAATGAGCAGTTCTTC.

CDR3: CASSTTGGLGQPQHF. CDR3 sequence (DNA): TGTGCCAGCAGCACTACAGGGGGCTTGGGTCAGCCCCAGCATTTT. The V and J genes are TRBV5-8 and TRBJ1-5, with TRBD1 identical over 9 bases. CDR1 SGHTS and CDR2 YDEGEE come from the germline V gene. This CDR3 region has 15 residues. V shed 4 bases, J shed 6 bases, and the junction held 8 bases outside the gene matches.

The chain employs TRBV11-2 and TRBJ1-6; TRBD1 is a possible D gene (5 bases). Looked up from germline, CDR1 is SGHAT and CDR2 is FQNNGV. V was clipped by 5 bases and J by 10 bases, with 15 bases between them. The CDR3 totals 14 residues. The CDR3 loop is CASSGSKGWSPLHF. In nucleotides, the CDR3 is TGTGCCAGCAGCGGCTCAAAGGGGTGGTCACCCCTCCACTTT. Full variable domain (outside the CDR3, taken from reference TRBV11-2 and TRBJ1-6): EAGVAQSPRYKIIEKRQSVAFWCNPISGHATLYWYQQILGQGPKLLIQFQNNGVVDDSQLPKDRFSAERLKGVDSTLKIQPAKLEDSAVYLCASSGSKGWSPLHFGNGTRLTVT.

CDR3 loop: CASRAFPGSEQYF. CDR3 coding DNA: TGTGCCAGCAGAGCATTCCCAGGGTCCGAGCAGTACTTC. J is TRBJ2-7 and V is TRBV2; D might be TRBD1 (5 bases). Trimming took 6 bases from V and 6 from J, leaving 15 bases between them. CDR1 is SNHLY and CDR2 is FYNNEI in the germline V gene. The CDR3 covers 13 residues.

The count of this clone is one. The chain employs TRBV6-1 and TRBJ2-5; TRBD2 agrees at 9 bases. Germline-derived CDR1 and CDR2 are MNHNS and SASEGT. V shed 4 bases and J 0 bases; nucleotides not matched to a gene: 6. The CDR3 sequence is 16 residues long. As DNA, the CDR3 is TGTGCCAGCAGTGCCCGAGCGGGGGGAAACCAAGAGACCCAGTACTTC. Encoded protein: CASSARAGGNQETQYF.

This chain uses TRBV6-6 with TRBJ2-2; tentative D call: TRBD2 (7 bases). Germline values: CDR1 MNHNY, CDR2 SVGAGI (reference sequence). The CDR3 has 15 residues. V lost 5 bases, J lost 5 bases, and 15 bases lay in between. This CDR3 is CASSRPGGSTGELFF. The CDR3, as DNA: TGTGCCAGCAGTCGCCCGGGGGGCAGTACCGGGGAGCTGTTTTTT.

The rearrangement links TRBV5-1 to TRBJ2-2, with D uncertain. This CDR3 has 15 amino acids. Germline lookup yields CDR1 SGHRS and CDR2 YFSETQ. Trimming took off 1 base at V and 6 bases at J, with 13 bases between the two ends. The CDR3: CASSLRQDSAGELFF. CDR3 in DNA: TGCGCCAGCAGCTTGAGGCAGGATAGTGCCGGGGAGCTGTTTTTT.

The J gene is TRBJ1-1, the V gene TRBV19; 7 nucleotides agree with TRBD1. Germline-derived CDR1 and CDR2 are LNHDA and SQIVND (reference sequence). The length of the CDR3 is 14 residues. V was clipped by 11 bases and J by 5 bases; unmatched bases: 14. The CDR3 DNA follows: TGTGCCGTTAAAAACAGGGGATCCGTTACTGAAGCTTTCTTT. It encodes CAVKNRGSVTEAFF.

This clone was seen a single time. The rearrangement uses TRBV7-3 and TRBJ2-1; 10 positions agree with TRBD2. The V and J ends lost 2 bases and 7 bases, in that order; junction bases with no gene match: 5. Germline lookup yields CDR1 SGHTA and CDR2 FQGTGA. CDR3 length: 15 residues. The CDR3 region has the DNA TGTGCCAGCAGCTTAGACCTAGCGGGGGTGAATGAGCAGTTCTTC. The encoded protein is CASSLDLAGVNEQFF.

This clone has a single count. V and J are TRBV15 and TRBJ1-1, with a tentative D call TRBD1 (5 bases). CDR1 LNHNV and CDR2 YYDKDF come from the germline V gene (reference sequence). This CDR3 is built from 13 residues. V was pared by 6 bases and J by 10 bases, with 18 bases between. CDR3 loop: CATSSMLGRGAFF. The CDR3 DNA follows: TGTGCCACCAGTTCCATGCTGGGGCGGGGAGCTTTCTTT.

The CDR3 region is CATSRDPGDGELFF. The CDR3 region has the DNA TGTGCCACCAGCAGAGATCCGGGGGACGGGGAGCTGTTTTTT. This rearrangement joins TRBV15 to TRBJ2-2; maybe TRBD2 (6 bases). Germline V gives CDR1 LNHNV, CDR2 YYDKDF (reference sequence). V was shortened by 0 bases and J by 7 bases, with 9 bases between the two germline ends. The CDR3 runs to 14 residues.

The chain is built from TRBV6-5 and TRBJ2-7; D perhaps matches TRBD2 (6 bases). The germline V gene has CDR1 MNHEY and CDR2 SVGAGI. Deletions cut 2 bases from V and 4 bases from J, with 9 bases between. The CDR3 runs 13 residues. The CDR3 DNA is TGTGCCAGCAGTTACCGGGGGAGTTACGAGCAGTACTTC. This encodes CASSYRGSYEQYF.

The rearrangement joins TRBV5-1 to TRBJ1-2; tentatively, D is TRBD1 (5 bases). From germline, CDR1 is SGHRS and CDR2 YFSETQ. Trimming took 3 bases from V and 12 from J, leaving 18 bases between them. The CDR3 consists of 13 residues. For the CDR3, the DNA is TGCGCCAGCAGCTCCGCCGCTGGTAGGGGCGACACCTTC. Protein: CASSSAAGRGDTF.

The chain couples TRBV19 to TRBJ1-6, with 9 bases that match TRBD1. This CDR3 has 14 residues. Trimming removed 10 bases from V and 5 bases from J; junction bases left unmatched: 6. Germline V gene sequence: CDR1 LNHDA, CDR2 SQIVND (reference sequence). The CDR3 loop is CATRTGENNSPLHF. In nucleotides, the CDR3 is TGTGCCACGCGGACAGGGGAAAATAATTCACCCCTCCACTTT.

The chain has TRBV6-5 and TRBJ1-2; 7 nucleotides line up with TRBD1. The CDR3 has 14 residues. Unmatched junction bases numbered 12, after V lost 6 bases and J lost 8 bases. Germline lookup yields CDR1 MNHEY and CDR2 SVGAGI. In DNA form, the CDR3 reads TGTGCCAGCAGACCGGTTGATACAGGGGAGGGCTACACCTTC. The encoded protein is CASRPVDTGEGYTF.

This chain links TRBV15 with TRBJ2-7; no definite D call. V shed 0 bases and J shed 2 bases, with 8 bases lying between them. This CDR3 has 14 residues. Looked up from germline, CDR1 is LNHNV and CDR2 is YYDKDF (reference sequence). CDR3 coding DNA: TGTGCCACCAGCAGAGAACACTACGCCTACGAGCAGTACTTC. It is translated as CATSREHYAYEQYF. Supplemented by reference TRBV15 and TRBJ2-7, the full variable domain reads DAMVIQNPRYQVTQFGKPVTLSCSQTLNHNVMYWYQQKSSQAPKLLFHYYDKDFNNEADTPDNFQSRRPNTSFCFLDIRSPGLGDTAMYLCATSREHYAYEQYFGPGTRLTVT.

The V gene is TRBV11-2, the J gene TRBJ1-1; 7 nucleotides match TRBD1. The CDR3 spans 14 residues. Per germline, CDR1 SGHAT and CDR2 FQNNGV. The V gene end was trimmed by 5 bases and the J gene end by 1 base; junction bases not matched to a gene: 4. CDR3 in DNA: TGTGCCAGCAGCCGACAGGGACCGAACACTGAAGCTTTCTTT. This codes for CASSRQGPNTEAFF.

The chain employs TRBV5-3 and TRBJ1-1; a weak D match, TRBD1 (5 bases). TRBV5-3 is identified as an open reading frame with a role that is uncertain. Deletions cut 4 bases from V and 1 base from J, with 17 bases between. The CDR3 has 16 amino acids. CDR3 loop: CARSPPPDRRNTEAFF. In nucleotides, the CDR3 is TGTGCCAGAAGCCCGCCCCCCGACAGAAGGAACACTGAAGCTTTCTTT.

V usage is TRBV6-1 and J usage is TRBJ1-6; TRBD1 might be the D (5 bases). The CDR3 spans 14 residues. The V end lost 1 base, the J end lost 7 bases, and 8 bases lay between the germline ends. CDR1 and CDR2 from the germline V gene are MNHNS and SASEGT. For the CDR3, the DNA is TGTGCCAGCAGTGAAGGGGCAGGGAATTCACCCCTCCACTTT. Protein product: CASSEGAGNSPLHF.

A single count supports this clone. The chain uses TRBV28 and TRBJ2-1; 11 bases align to TRBD2. The CDR3 has 15 amino acids. Looked up from germline, CDR1 is MDHEN and CDR2 is SYDVKM. J was trimmed by 10 bases and V by 4 bases; bases with no gene match: 9. The CDR3 spells CASSYHSGGAWEQFF. The CDR3 DNA reads TGTGCCAGCAGTTACCATAGCGGGGGGGCCTGGGAGCAGTTCTTC. Full variable domain (missing parts from reference TRBV28 and TRBJ2-1): DVKVTQSSRYLVKRTGEKVFLECVQDMDHENMFWYRQDPGLGLRLIYFSYDVKMKEKGDIPEGYSVSREKKERFSLILESASTNQTSMYLCASSYHSGGAWEQFFGPGTRLTVL.